The clone carrying this T cell receptor (beta chain) was seen more than once but under ten times. The data were obtained in a study of early T cells in non-severe SARS-CoV-2 infection. Study context: The authors sequenced bulk RNA from unsorted whole blood, leaving chains unpaired.

TCRdb recomputed calls from the 5' RACE reads with MiXCR, one row per CDR3 protein. Of 50,000 or so distinct CDR3 sequences in the sample, around 6% were seen once. V shed 5 bases and J shed 7 bases, with 24 bases lying between them. The V gene's germline CDR1 is SGHNT and CDR2 YYREEE (reference sequence). The CDR3 totals 16 residues. Sequenced input: whole blood. The clonotype originates from an adult who was a healthcare worker with PCR-confirmed SARS-CoV-2 infection or an uninfected control (not recorded which). The rearrangement joins TRBV5-4 to TRBJ1-1; no clear D gene. As DNA, the CDR3 is TGTGCCAGCAGTCTTGAACCCGGTCTGAGCTCGATTGAAGCTTTCTTT. This gives the protein CASSLEPGLSSIEAFF.